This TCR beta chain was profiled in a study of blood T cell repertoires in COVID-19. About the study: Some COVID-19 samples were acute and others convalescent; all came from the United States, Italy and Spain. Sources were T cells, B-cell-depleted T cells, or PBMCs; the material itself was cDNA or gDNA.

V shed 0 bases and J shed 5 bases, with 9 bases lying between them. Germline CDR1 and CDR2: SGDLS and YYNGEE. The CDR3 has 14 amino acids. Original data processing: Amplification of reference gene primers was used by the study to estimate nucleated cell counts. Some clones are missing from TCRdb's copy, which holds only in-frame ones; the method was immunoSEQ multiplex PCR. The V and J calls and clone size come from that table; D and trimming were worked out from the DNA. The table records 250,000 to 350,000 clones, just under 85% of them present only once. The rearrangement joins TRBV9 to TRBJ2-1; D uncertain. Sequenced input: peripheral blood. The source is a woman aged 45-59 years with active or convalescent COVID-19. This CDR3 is CASSVEWSDNEQFF. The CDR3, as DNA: TGTGCCAGCAGCGTAGAGTGGAGCGACAATGAGCAGTTCTTC.